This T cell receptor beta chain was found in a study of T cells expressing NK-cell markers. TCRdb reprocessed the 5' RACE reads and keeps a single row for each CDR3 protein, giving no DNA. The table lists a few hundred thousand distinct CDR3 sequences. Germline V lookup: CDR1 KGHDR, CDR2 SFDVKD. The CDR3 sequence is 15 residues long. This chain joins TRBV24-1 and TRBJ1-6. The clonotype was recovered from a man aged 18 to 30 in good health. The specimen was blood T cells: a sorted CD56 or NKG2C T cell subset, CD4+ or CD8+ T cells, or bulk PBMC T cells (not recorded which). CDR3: CATSDPGTQNSPLHF.